Presented here are 30 T cell receptor beta chains from one specimen sequenced in a study of shared clonotypes between healthy human individuals. Generated by immunoSEQ multiplex PCR, the TCRdb table keeps only in-frame clones and is missing some. The table includes over 750,000 clones, around 96% detected once. CD45RO negativity and positive selection for CCR7 defined naive CD8 cells, a population that excluded terminally differentiated effector memory CD45RA+ cells. The sequencing sample was made of naive CD8+ T cells sorted from blood. The origin of the receptors is a man aged 30 to 45 in good health.

The chain recombines TRBV6-6 with TRBJ1-2; possible D gene TRBD1, 5 bases. This CDR3 is 16 amino acids long. V lost 1 base to trimming and J lost 6 bases, with 18 bases between them. Per the germline V gene, CDR1 is MNHNY and CDR2 is SVGAGI (reference sequence). CDR3 in amino acids: CASSYYVPAGDDGYTF. DNA of the CDR3: TGTGCCAGCAGTTACTACGTACCTGCGGGGGATGATGGCTACACCTTC.

The chain uses TRBV27 and TRBJ2-3; 12 nucleotides line up with TRBD2. V lost 4 bases, J lost 4 bases, and 9 bases stayed unmatched. The CDR3 has 17 amino acids. CDR1 is MNHEY and CDR2 is SMNVEV in the germline V gene (reference sequence). In DNA, the CDR3 is TGTGCCAGCAGTTCGCGCGTGACTAGCGGGAGACCAGATACGCAGTATTTT. Its translation is CASSSRVTSGRPDTQYF.

The gene calls are TRBV29-1 and TRBJ2-1; D unresolved. Trimming removed 0 bases from V and 5 bases from J, with 17 bases in between. The germline V gene encodes CDR1 SQVTM and CDR2 ANQGSEA. This CDR3 contains 16 residues. CDR3 region: CSVEDFLSGQNNEQFF. CDR3 bases: TGCAGCGTTGAAGATTTTCTATCCGGGCAAAACAATGAGCAGTTCTTC.

In the case of this clone: The sample holds other DNA sequences that translate to the same CDR3. The gene calls are TRBV27 and TRBJ2-7, with 14 bases identical to TRBD2. This CDR3 has 15 residues. The germline V gene encodes CDR1 MNHEY and CDR2 SMNVEV (reference sequence). The V gene end was trimmed by 3 bases and the J gene end by 6 bases; junction bases not matched to a gene: 4. The CDR3 loop is CASSLGLAGAGEQYF. The CDR3, as DNA: TGTGCCAGCAGTTTGGGACTAGCGGGAGCCGGCGAGCAGTACTTC.

The rearrangement joins TRBV5-1 to TRBJ2-7; the D gene is possibly TRBD2 (5 bases). CDR3 size: 14 residues. With 3 bases removed from V and 0 bases from J, the gap between germline ends came to 10 bases. CDR1 is SGHRS, CDR2 YFSETQ, per germline. The CDR3 sequence is CASSYLRGSYEQYF. CDR3 nucleotides: TGCGCCAGCAGCTACCTCCGGGGCTCCTACGAGCAGTACTTC.

The chain has TRBV6-1 and TRBJ2-7; tentative D call: TRBD1 (5 bases). This CDR3 region has 15 residues. Trimming took 4 bases from V and 12 from J, leaving 25 bases between them. CDR1 and CDR2 from the germline V gene are MNHNS and SASEGT. The CDR3 spells CASSAQTVTTAAGYF. The CDR3, as DNA: TGTGCCAGCAGTGCCCAGACAGTAACCACTGCGGCTGGGTACTTC.

The chain combines TRBV29-1 with TRBJ1-1; the D is unclear. There are 17 residues in the CDR3. Germline V gene sequence: CDR1 SQVTM, CDR2 ANQGSEA. Trimming cost V 0 bases and J 2 bases, with 19 bases left between them. The CDR3 DNA reads TGCAGCGTTGAAGAAGGGCAGGTCTTGGTGTCAAACACTGAAGCTTTCTTT. Its translation is CSVEEGQVLVSNTEAFF.

Regarding this clone: Additional DNA sequences in this sample encode the identical CDR3. This chain uses TRBV7-9 with TRBJ2-1; tentatively, D is TRBD1 or TRBD2 (5 bases each). Germline-derived CDR1 and CDR2 are SEHNR and FQNEAQ (reference sequence). This CDR3 is built from 11 residues. V was trimmed by 3 bases and J by 9 bases, leaving 6 bases between them. CDR3 residues: CASSFGGEQFF. The CDR3, as DNA: TGTGCCAGCAGCTTTGGGGGTGAGCAGTTCTTC. The variable domain in full, completed from reference TRBV7-9 and TRBJ2-1, reads DTGVSQNPRHKITKRGQNVTFRCDPISEHNRLYWYRQTLGQGPEFLTYFQNEAQLEKSRLLSDRFSAERPKGSFSTLEIQRTEQGDSAMYLCASSFGGEQFFGPGTRLTVL.

The CDR3 DNA sequence: TGTGCCAGCAGCTTCCTACACAGCGGGACTCTCGGAGATACGCAGTATTTT. Protein: CASSFLHSGTLGDTQYF. V is TRBV28 and J is TRBJ2-3; TRBD2 aligns across 7 bases. This CDR3 contains 17 residues. The J segment lost 5 bases and the V segment lost 6 bases, leaving 17 bases of the junction unmatched. Germline V gene data show CDR1 as MDHEN and CDR2 as SYDVKM.

V gene TRBV5-1 combines with J gene TRBJ2-1; 7 bases match TRBD2. V shed 6 bases, J shed 8 bases, and the junction held 11 bases outside the gene matches. The germline gives CDR1 SGHRS, CDR2 YFSETQ. The CDR3 runs to 14 residues. In DNA, the CDR3 is TGCGCCAGCACTTTGACTAGCTTTGGGGATGAGCAGTTCTTC. Encoded protein: CASTLTSFGDEQFF.

The rearrangement links TRBV30 to TRBJ2-7; weak D call: TRBD1 (6 bases). Trimming left V 1 base short and J 5 bases short, with 18 bases between. From germline, CDR1 is GTSNPN and CDR2 SVGIG (reference sequence). The CDR3 sequence is 15 residues long. The CDR3 DNA follows: TGTGCCTGGAGTGCTACCATGAACAGGGACCACGAGCAGTACTTC. This gives the protein CAWSATMNRDHEQYF.

The chain combines TRBV19 with TRBJ2-2, with D possibly being TRBD2 (6 bases). The CDR3 consists of 12 residues. The V gene lost 6 bases and the J gene lost 4 bases, with 6 bases spanning the gap. Germline V gene sequence: CDR1 LNHDA, CDR2 SQIVND (reference sequence). CDR3 sequence reads: CASRAGTGELFF. For the CDR3, the DNA is TGTGCCAGTAGAGCGGGCACCGGGGAGCTGTTTTTT.

The chain is built from TRBV7-6 and TRBJ2-3; TRBD2 might be the D (6 bases). The CDR3 is 14 residues long. Germline-derived CDR1 and CDR2 are SGHVS and FNYEAQ. The V and J ends lost 2 bases and 0 bases respectively, with 6 bases between them. DNA of the CDR3: TGTGCCAGCAGCTTAAGCGGGAGCACAGATACGCAGTATTTT. Translated, it gives CASSLSGSTDTQYF.

The rearrangement uses TRBV5-4 and TRBJ2-7; D remains ambiguous. This CDR3 is built from 13 residues. Between the trimmed V and J ends, which lost 3 bases and 6 bases, there was a span of 13 bases. From germline, CDR1 is SGHNT and CDR2 YYREEE (reference sequence). CDR3 sequence: CASSSPTSLEQYF. The CDR3 DNA sequence: TGTGCCAGCAGCTCCCCCACATCCCTCGAGCAGTACTTC.

The chain combines TRBV7-9 with TRBJ2-7, with D perhaps TRBD1 (5 bases). CDR3 length: 14 residues. Germline values: CDR1 SEHNR, CDR2 FQNEAQ (reference sequence). V was clipped by 1 base and J by 5 bases, with 12 bases between them. CDR3 amino acids: CASSLEGHKDEQYF. The CDR3 bases are TGTGCCAGCAGCTTAGAGGGGCACAAGGACGAGCAGTACTTC.

This chain joins TRBV28 and TRBJ2-7, with 8 bases matching TRBD2. Trimming took 4 bases from V and 5 from J; bases not matched to a gene: 16. The CDR3 extends over 17 amino acids. The germline gives CDR1 MDHEN, CDR2 SYDVKM. CDR3 nucleotides: TGTGCCAGCAGTTGGACCTTCTCTTCGGGAGGGCCAAACGAGCAGTACTTC. It specifies CASSWTFSSGGPNEQYF. The variable domain in full, completed from reference TRBV28 and TRBJ2-7, reads DVKVTQSSRYLVKRTGEKVFLECVQDMDHENMFWYRQDPGLGLRLIYFSYDVKMKEKGDIPEGYSVSREKKERFSLILESASTNQTSMYLCASSWTFSSGGPNEQYFGPGTRLTVT.

The V call is TRBV27, the J call TRBJ2-2; the D is unclear. The CDR3 sequence is 15 residues long. Trimming took off 2 bases at V and 0 bases at J, with 7 bases between the two ends. In germline, CDR1 is MNHEY, CDR2 SMNVEV (reference sequence). CDR3: CASSLDLANTGELFF. As DNA, the CDR3 is TGTGCCAGCAGTTTAGATCTCGCGAACACCGGGGAGCTGTTTTTT.

The chain carries TRBV5-1 and TRBJ2-5; 7 bases line up with TRBD1. The CDR3 consists of 15 residues. Germline-derived CDR1 and CDR2 are SGHRS and YFSETQ. V shed 3 bases and J 1 base; nucleotides not matched to a gene: 6. The CDR3: CASSSKGGIQETQYF. For the CDR3, the DNA is TGCGCCAGCAGCTCCAAAGGGGGCATCCAAGAGACCCAGTACTTC.

J is TRBJ2-7 and V is TRBV7-9, with no clear D. Trimming stripped 6 bases from V and 0 bases from J, with 12 bases between. Germline values: CDR1 SEHNR, CDR2 FQNEAQ (reference sequence). This CDR3 has 14 residues. The CDR3 is CASSGEDISYEQYF. For the CDR3, the DNA is TGTGCCAGCAGTGGAGAAGACATCTCCTACGAGCAGTACTTC.

A single count supports this clone. The V and J genes are TRBV2 and TRBJ2-3; 7 nucleotides line up with TRBD2. Per germline, CDR1 SNHLY and CDR2 FYNNEI. The trim removed 7 bases at V and 0 bases at J, leaving 7 bases unmatched. The CDR3 contains 15 residues. The CDR3 protein is CASNPGLISTDTQYF. The CDR3 DNA sequence: TGTGCCAGCAACCCGGGACTAATTAGCACAGATACGCAGTATTTT.

The genes are TRBV7-6 and TRBJ2-3; 7 bases line up with TRBD1. The CDR3 has 17 amino acids. V was pared by 1 base and J by 2 bases, with 9 bases of the junction left unmatched. The V gene's germline CDR1 is SGHVS and CDR2 FNYEAQ. The CDR3 reads CASSLELGQANTDTQYF. Written as DNA, the CDR3 is TGTGCCAGCAGCTTAGAATTAGGACAGGCGAACACAGATACGCAGTATTTT.

The chain couples TRBV5-6 to TRBJ1-1, with 8 bases identical to TRBD1. The CDR3 runs to 18 residues. V was clipped by 2 bases and J by 0 bases; unmatched bases: 12. The germline CDR1 and CDR2 sequences are SGHDT and YYEEEE. The CDR3 DNA reads TGTGCCAGCAGCTTAAGAAAGGACAGGGTCTACATGAACACTGAAGCTTTCTTT. Protein sequence: CASSLRKDRVYMNTEAFF.

Here the CDR3 DNA reads TGTGCCAGTAGTATTGGGACAGGTTTCTCCGAAGCTTTCTTT. Protein: CASSIGTGFSEAFF. J is TRBJ1-1 and V is TRBV19; 8 positions agree with TRBD1. CDR1 is LNHDA and CDR2 is SQIVND in the germline V gene (reference sequence). Trimming cost V 3 bases and J 8 bases; bases outside gene matches: 8. The CDR3 is 14 residues long.

This clone showed up just once. This rearrangement joins TRBV28 to TRBJ2-7; TRBD1 might be the D (5 bases). Trimming removed 6 bases at V and 5 bases at J, with 20 bases between. The CDR3 length is 15 residues. CDR1 and CDR2 (germline): MDHEN, SYDVKM. CDR3 region: CASSPGQGRNDEQYF. The CDR3 nucleotides read TGTGCCAGCAGCCCCGGGCAGGGTCGTAACGACGAGCAGTACTTC.

With respect to this clone: Other nucleotide sequences in the sample specify the same CDR3. V gene TRBV5-1 combines with J gene TRBJ2-1; D might be TRBD1 (5 bases). The CDR3 contains 14 residues. With 1 base removed from V and 1 base from J, the gap between germline ends came to 6 bases. CDR1 and CDR2 (germline): SGHRS, YFSETQ. CDR3 DNA: TGCGCCAGCAGCTTGAGGGGATCCTACAATGAGCAGTTCTTC. This encodes CASSLRGSYNEQFF.

The chain couples TRBV27 to TRBJ1-2; 9 nucleotides line up with TRBD1. Germline lookup yields CDR1 MNHEY and CDR2 SMNVEV (reference sequence). The V and J ends lost 9 bases and 5 bases, in that order; junction bases with no gene match: 7. The CDR3 totals 13 residues. The CDR3 reads CASWTGDGYGYTF. As DNA, the CDR3 is TGTGCCAGTTGGACAGGGGATGGGTATGGCTACACCTTC.

This clone was seen just once. The chain couples TRBV5-6 to TRBJ2-1; D call uncertain. This CDR3 contains 13 residues. Trimming cost V 0 bases and J 3 bases, with 4 bases left between them. Germline values: CDR1 SGHDT, CDR2 YYEEEE. Here the CDR3 reads CASSLGNYNEQFF. CDR3 nucleotide sequence: TGTGCCAGCAGCTTGGGTAACTACAATGAGCAGTTCTTC.

This clone has a single count. Additional DNA sequences in this sample encode the identical CDR3. V usage is TRBV7-2 and J usage is TRBJ2-7; 9 positions agree with TRBD2. Germline trimming cut 3 bases from V and 0 bases from J; bases unmatched to any gene: 0. CDR3 size: 14 residues. Germline loops: CDR1 SGHTA, CDR2 FQGNSA. The CDR3 nucleotides read TGTGCCAGCAGCTTTAGCGGGAGCTCCTACGAGCAGTACTTC. Protein sequence: CASSFSGSSYEQYF.

This chain links TRBV2 with TRBJ1-2; D remains ambiguous. Germline CDR1 reads SNHLY; CDR2 reads FYNNEI. V was pared by 3 bases and J by 0 bases, with 8 bases between. The CDR3 spans 14 residues. The CDR3 spells CASSDVASNYGYTF. For the CDR3, the DNA is TGTGCCAGCAGTGACGTGGCCTCTAACTATGGCTACACCTTC.

This chain joins TRBV28 and TRBJ2-3; 13 nucleotides align to TRBD2. From germline, CDR1 is MDHEN and CDR2 SYDVKM. The ends lost 5 bases at V and 0 bases at J; junction bases unmatched: 11. CDR3 length: 19 residues. The CDR3 DNA reads TGTGCCAGCAGTCCCCGCCTCGGGACTAGCGGGACTAGCACAGATACGCAGTATTTT. This encodes CASSPRLGTSGTSTDTQYF.